The 28 T cell receptor beta chains below were found in one sample sequenced in a study of cytomegalovirus exposure and HLA in healthy donors. It was with 60 Vbeta and 13 Jbeta primers that the PCR ran. Method: immunoSEQ multiplex PCR; TCRdb's copy keeps in-frame clones and lacks some. Of 75,000 to 100,000 clones listed, roughly 79% were seen once; the top ten hold 13% to 15%. The sample comprised PBMCs. The source is a woman in her seventies in good health and CMV-seropositive.

The chain is built from TRBV28 and TRBJ2-5; 7 bases are a match to TRBD1. The CDR3 totals 15 residues. Germline CDR1 and CDR2: MDHEN and SYDVKM. J lost 3 bases, V lost 9 bases, and 13 bases had no gene match. In DNA, the CDR3 is TGTGCCAGTACTAGGGACAGAGCTCTAAAAGAGACCCAGTACTTC. It translates to CASTRDRALKETQYF.

The J gene is TRBJ1-1, the V gene TRBV12-5, with D unresolved. CDR1 LGHNT and CDR2 FRNRAP come from the germline V gene. The V end was cut by 1 base, the J end by 3 bases, with 15 bases between. The CDR3 is made up of 16 amino acids. CDR3 residues: CASGLARTAVHTEAFF. The CDR3 coding sequence is TGTGCTAGTGGTTTGGCACGAACCGCGGTTCACACTGAAGCTTTCTTT.

This clone is a singleton in its sample. This rearrangement joins TRBV5-1 to TRBJ2-3; 16 nucleotides align to TRBD2. The CDR3 covers 18 residues. J was trimmed by 3 bases and V by 4 bases; bases with no gene match: 8. Germline CDR1 reads SGHRS; CDR2 reads YFSETQ. CDR3 protein: CASSPSGTSGGATDTQYF. The CDR3 nucleotides read TGCGCCAGCAGCCCGTCCGGGACTAGCGGGGGGGCTACAGATACGCAGTATTTT.

This chain links TRBV6-6 with TRBJ1-1, with 8 bases identical to TRBD1. Germline CDR1 MNHNY, CDR2 SVGAGI (reference sequence). V lost 5 bases, J lost 5 bases, and 7 bases stayed unmatched. The CDR3 loop spans 14 amino acids. CDR3 nucleotide sequence: TGTGCCAGCAGTGGACCATGGACAGGGACTGAAGCTTTCTTT. The encoded protein is CASSGPWTGTEAFF.

The sample holds one count of this clone. This chain links TRBV5-1 with TRBJ1-1, with TRBD1 as a possible D gene (6 bases). Trimming took off 7 bases at V and 1 base at J, with 11 bases between the two ends. Germline CDR1 reads SGHRS; CDR2 reads YFSETQ. The CDR3 covers 13 residues. CDR3 region: CASRIQGNTEAFF. The CDR3 DNA sequence: TGCGCCAGCCGGATACAGGGGAACACTGAAGCTTTCTTT.

The gene calls are TRBV6-5 and TRBJ2-2, with 8 bases matching TRBD1. Germline CDR1 reads MNHEY; CDR2 reads SVGAGI. The CDR3 runs to 15 residues. The ends lost 1 base at V and 6 bases at J; junction bases unmatched: 4. CDR3 amino acids: CASSYWTGIAGELFF. For the CDR3, the DNA is TGTGCCAGCAGTTACTGGACAGGGATCGCCGGGGAGCTGTTTTTT.

This sequence joins TRBV10-2 and TRBJ2-4, with 10 nucleotides matching TRBD1. V lost 6 bases to trimming and J lost 6 bases; unmatched junction nucleotides: 5. Germline-derived CDR1 and CDR2 are WSHSY and SAAADI. The CDR3 covers 14 residues. Here the CDR3 reads CASRLDRGSNIQYF. In nucleotides, the CDR3 is TGCGCCAGCAGATTGGACAGGGGGTCAAACATTCAGTACTTC.

In this sample, this clone turned up a few times. The same CDR3 can be traced to other DNA sequences in this sample. The rearrangement uses TRBV18 and TRBJ2-5, with D tentatively TRBD1 (5 bases). There are 13 residues in the CDR3. Between the trimmed V and J ends, which lost 2 bases and 1 base, there was a span of 5 bases. CDR1 is KGHSH, CDR2 LQKENI, per germline. The CDR3 DNA follows: TGTGCCAGCTCACCAGGGGCCCAAGAGACCCAGTACTTC. Residues: CASSPGAQETQYF.

V gene TRBV15 combines with J gene TRBJ2-3; D unresolved. CDR1 and CDR2 from the germline V gene are LNHNV and YYDKDF (reference sequence). The CDR3 covers 16 residues. V was pared by 0 bases and J by 0 bases, with 10 bases between. In DNA, the CDR3 is TGTGCCACCAGCAGAGATTGGCCAGGTAGCACAGATACGCAGTATTTT. This gives the protein CATSRDWPGSTDTQYF.

The chain has TRBV5-1 and TRBJ2-7, with 8 bases that match TRBD1. Germline values: CDR1 SGHRS, CDR2 YFSETQ. The CDR3 consists of 14 residues. The junction had 7 bases not matched to a gene; V was cut back by 3 bases and J by 5 bases. CDR3 DNA: TGCGCCAGCAGCTCCCGGACAGGGAAGAACGAGCAGTACTTC. Protein: CASSSRTGKNEQYF.

J is TRBJ2-5 and V is TRBV6-1; D possibly corresponds to TRBD1 (5 bases). TRBJ2-7 explains the end of the DNA better; the J call may be wrong. The germline CDR1 and CDR2 sequences are MNHNS and SASEGT. The CDR3 runs to 13 residues. The DNA for the CDR3 is TGTGCCAGCAGTGAGACCAGGGAAGGCGAGCAGTACTTC. Protein product: CASSETREGEQYF.

The V call is TRBV5-1, the J call TRBJ1-1; no reliable D call. This CDR3 spans 13 amino acids. CDR1 and CDR2 from the germline V gene are SGHRS and YFSETQ. Trimming took off 1 base at V and 4 bases at J, with 8 bases between the two ends. CDR3 bases: TGCGCCAGCAGCTTGTTCAGTGGCACTGAAGCTTTCTTT. Its translation: CASSLFSGTEAFF.

V is TRBV18 and J is TRBJ2-5, with D perhaps matching TRBD1 (6 bases). The ends were cut back, 3 bases at V and 1 base at J, with 9 bases in the middle. Germline CDR1 is KGHSH and CDR2 is LQKENI. The CDR3 consists of 14 residues. The CDR3 region is CASSPQGTQETQYF. Here the CDR3 DNA reads TGTGCCAGCTCACCGCAGGGGACCCAAGAGACCCAGTACTTC.

The chain is built from TRBV30 and TRBJ2-1, with a possible D match to TRBD2 (7 bases). The germline gives CDR1 GTSNPN, CDR2 SVGIG (reference sequence). This CDR3 has 16 amino acids. With 5 bases removed from V and 5 bases from J, the gap between germline ends came to 22 bases. CDR3 region: CAWSRYYREGHNEQFF. Written as DNA, the CDR3 is TGTGCCTGGTCGCGGTATTACAGGGAGGGTCACAATGAGCAGTTCTTC.

The chain has TRBV4-3 and TRBJ1-2; D not certain. This CDR3 spans 16 amino acids. The germline CDR1 and CDR2 sequences are LGHNA and YSLEER. Between the trimmed V and J ends, which lost 0 bases and 8 bases, there was a span of 19 bases. The DNA for the CDR3 is TGCGCCAGCAGCCAAGATCAGGTGGCGGGAGTACGAGGCTACACCTTC. Its translation: CASSQDQVAGVRGYTF.

The chain links TRBV6-5 to TRBJ2-5, with 8 bases identical to TRBD2. The CDR3 length is 14 residues. Unmatched junction bases numbered 4, after V lost 6 bases and J lost 1 base. Germline CDR1 is MNHEY and CDR2 is SVGAGI. CDR3 in amino acids: CASSFGGGQETQYF. The DNA for the CDR3 is TGTGCCAGCAGCTTCGGGGGGGGCCAAGAGACCCAGTACTTC.

In this sample, this clone turned up once. The rearrangement links TRBV5-1 to TRBJ1-4; D gene uncertain. This CDR3 spans 15 amino acids. Deletions cut 4 bases from V and 8 bases from J, with 18 bases between. The germline V gene has CDR1 SGHRS and CDR2 YFSETQ. The CDR3 sequence: CASSLGPRSGEKLFF. Written as DNA, the CDR3 is TGCGCCAGCAGCCTAGGGCCCCGGTCGGGGGAAAAACTGTTTTTT.

V and J are TRBV27 and TRBJ2-1; perhaps TRBD2 as D (6 bases). The CDR3 has 15 residues. Trimming shortened V by 0 bases and J by 12 bases, and 18 bases separated the two germline ends. Germline V gene sequence: CDR1 MNHEY, CDR2 SMNVEV (reference sequence). The CDR3 loop reads CASSLSWRSGSRQFF. CDR3 nucleotide sequence: TGTGCCAGCAGTTTATCCTGGCGTTCCGGGAGTCGGCAGTTCTTC.

This clone was seen a single time. This chain connects TRBV7-9 to TRBJ1-2; possibly TRBD1 for D (6 bases). Germline V CDR1 and CDR2: SEHNR, FQNEAQ (reference sequence). This CDR3 region has 13 residues. V dropped 6 bases and J dropped 3 bases, with 11 bases sitting between them. DNA of the CDR3: TGTGCCAGCAGATCAGGGGTAGACTATGGCTACACCTTC. It codes for CASRSGVDYGYTF.

The chain combines TRBV5-1 with TRBJ2-4; D gene unclear. Trimming took 2 bases from V and 0 from J, leaving 6 bases between them. Germline V gives CDR1 SGHRS, CDR2 YFSETQ. The CDR3 is 14 residues long. The CDR3 sequence: CASSLSVAKNIQYF. CDR3 coding DNA: TGCGCCAGCAGCTTAAGCGTAGCCAAAAACATTCAGTACTTC. Looking up the rest from reference TRBV5-1 and TRBJ2-4 gives the full variable domain: KAGVTQTPRYLIKTRGQQVTLSCSPISGHRSVSWYQQTPGQGLQFLFEYFSETQRNKGNFPGRFSGRQFSNSRSEMNVSTLELGDSALYLCASSLSVAKNIQYFGAGTRLSVL.

V is TRBV28 and J is TRBJ2-7; TRBD1 is a possible D gene (6 bases). V dropped 8 bases and J dropped 1 base, with 15 bases sitting between them. The CDR3 length is 14 residues. Germline lookup yields CDR1 MDHEN and CDR2 SYDVKM. CDR3 DNA sequence: TGTGCCAGCCGCAGGGGTGGAGGATCCTACGAGCAGTACTTC. It translates to CASRRGGGSYEQYF. The full variable domain, in which reference TRBV28 and TRBJ2-7 provide the parts outside the CDR3, is DVKVTQSSRYLVKRTGEKVFLECVQDMDHENMFWYRQDPGLGLRLIYFSYDVKMKEKGDIPEGYSVSREKKERFSLILESASTNQTSMYLCASRRGGGSYEQYFGPGTRLTVT.

The rearrangement links TRBV5-6 to TRBJ1-4; no definite D call. The germline gives CDR1 SGHDT, CDR2 YYEEEE. V lost 0 bases, J lost 0 bases, and 9 bases lay in between. The CDR3 contains 16 residues. CDR3 sequence (DNA): TGTGCCAGCAGCTTGGTTGGAGCAGCAACTAATGAAAAACTGTTTTTT. Amino acid sequence: CASSLVGAATNEKLFF.

The V call is TRBV21-1, the J call TRBJ2-7; no DNA check was done on the table's D call, TRBD1. TRBV21-1 is a known pseudogene. The CDR3 contains 16 residues. As DNA, the CDR3 is TGTGCCAGCAGCTACCCCTCCGCAGGACAGATCTACGAGCAGTACTTC. Amino acids: CASSYPSAGQIYEQYF.

The chain is built from TRBV19 and TRBJ2-4; TRBD2 aligns across 10 bases. Germline CDR1 is LNHDA and CDR2 is SQIVND (reference sequence). This CDR3 contains 18 residues. J was trimmed by 2 bases and V by 4 bases; bases with no gene match: 11. The CDR3 nucleotides read TGTGCCAGTAGTACGCCTAGCGGGAGCTCGTTTACCAAAAACATTCAGTACTTC. The encoded protein is CASSTPSGSSFTKNIQYF.

CDR3 amino acids: CASSHFDRGSEKLFF. CDR3 nucleotides: TGCGCCAGCAGCCACTTCGACAGGGGAAGTGAAAAACTGTTTTTT. The V call is TRBV4-1, the J call TRBJ1-4, with 8 bases fitting TRBD1. The CDR3 length is 15 residues. V gave up 3 bases and J gave up 7 bases; unmatched junction bases: 7. Germline CDR1 is MGHRA and CDR2 is YSYEKL.

The genes are TRBV30 and TRBJ2-1, with TRBD2 matching 10 bases. The CDR3 runs to 17 residues. Germline V gene sequence: CDR1 GTSNPN, CDR2 SVGIG (reference sequence). The trim removed 4 bases at V and 6 bases at J, leaving 15 bases unmatched. CDR3 sequence: CAWTRWASGSRSNEQFF. CDR3 DNA sequence: TGTGCCTGGACCAGGTGGGCTAGCGGGAGCAGGTCCAATGAGCAGTTCTTC.

This chain links TRBV18 with TRBJ1-2, with 8 bases matching TRBD1. This CDR3 spans 17 amino acids. With 3 bases clipped from V and 4 bases from J, the junction kept 13 bases outside the gene matches. Germline values: CDR1 KGHSH, CDR2 LQKENI. This CDR3 reads CASSPQRATGVGYGYTF. DNA for the CDR3: TGTGCCAGCTCACCCCAGAGAGCGACAGGGGTCGGCTATGGCTACACCTTC.

The chain is built from TRBV5-6 and TRBJ2-7; 9 bases line up with TRBD1. In germline, CDR1 is SGHDT, CDR2 YYEEEE. CDR3 length equals 16 residues. V shed 1 base, J shed 4 bases, and the junction held 9 bases outside the gene matches. The CDR3 DNA reads as TGTGCCAGCAGCTTGTTCCGGGACAGGGTGGTTTACGAGCAGTACTTC. It specifies CASSLFRDRVVYEQYF.